This T cell receptor beta chain emerged from a study of high-grade serous ovarian cancer treatment subgroups (dated by TCRdb to the early 2020s). Describing the broader study: A mean of 14,192 reads and thousands of unique TCR beta rearrangements per sample was generated by sequencing. Of the roughly 30 patients in the cohort, some ten had no residual disease after primary surgery (R0), some ten were excellent NACT responders, and some ten were poor NACT responders. The study examined TCR beta repertoires in high-grade serous ovarian cancer patients who were grouped under a laparoscopic triage algorithm by complete gross resection or by neoadjuvant chemotherapy response. Each patient contributed one primary tumor and two metastatic tumor samples, giving 75 to 100 samples in total.

The 80 to 95 tumor samples underwent high-throughput TCR profiling using ImmunoSEQ. The original methods were these. Richness (unique productive sequences), clonality, evenness and relatedness were included as repertoire diversity metrics, and similarity between samples was assessed with the Bhattacharyya coefficient. A sensitivity analysis excluded TCRs with fewer than two reads and gave consistent conclusions. TCRdb took this table from immuneACCESS and kept in-frame rearrangements with V and J called. Such tables lack part of the clones; where checked against another copy, unresolved V genes explain under half of the gap, and the rest is unexplained. The V and J calls and the clone size are those of that table, but D and trimming were determined from the DNA. Counted in this sample were some 33,000 clones; about 80% of them appeared once. The ten largest make up over 3% of the sample. As regards this clone: Its target antigen remains unknown. It has no much larger one-base neighbor in the sample; base qualities were not kept.

The tumor samples were collected prior to definitive surgery or chemotherapy. Genomic DNA extraction was performed by the MD Anderson Biospecimen Extraction Resource, and TCR sequencing was carried out by the MD Anderson Cancer Genomics Laboratory. What the work shows at the level of the full study, not this receptor alone: Repertoire similarity between tumors from the same patient ranged from about 0.11 to 0.8, while tumors from different patients showed almost no similarity. Spatial information was not captured by bulk tumor TCR sequencing, so insight into HGSC tumor complexity and diversity was limited. TCR clonal relatedness showed a positive correlation with neoantigen level and a trend toward positive correlation with copy number variation and mutation load from whole-genome sequencing. The TCR repertoire analyses centered on CDR3, leaving CDR1 and CDR2 unanalyzed.

Sequences were obtained from tumor tissue. The TCR comes from a human donor with high-grade serous ovarian cancer.

The DNA is TGTGCCAGCAGCGCACGACCCAGGGACGACTCTGGAAACACCATATATTTT. This yields the protein CASSARPRDDSGNTIYF. The rearrangement combines TRBV9 with TRBJ1-3, and the D gene may be TRBD1, 5 bases matching. Measured from the cysteine to the phenylalanine, the CDR3 is 17 residues long. Only CDR3 DNA is held: 51 bases, read in frame from base 1. The germline V gene sets CDR1 to SGDLS and CDR2 to YYNGEE. The V and J ends are trimmed by 3 bases and 0 bases, leaving 16 bases between them.